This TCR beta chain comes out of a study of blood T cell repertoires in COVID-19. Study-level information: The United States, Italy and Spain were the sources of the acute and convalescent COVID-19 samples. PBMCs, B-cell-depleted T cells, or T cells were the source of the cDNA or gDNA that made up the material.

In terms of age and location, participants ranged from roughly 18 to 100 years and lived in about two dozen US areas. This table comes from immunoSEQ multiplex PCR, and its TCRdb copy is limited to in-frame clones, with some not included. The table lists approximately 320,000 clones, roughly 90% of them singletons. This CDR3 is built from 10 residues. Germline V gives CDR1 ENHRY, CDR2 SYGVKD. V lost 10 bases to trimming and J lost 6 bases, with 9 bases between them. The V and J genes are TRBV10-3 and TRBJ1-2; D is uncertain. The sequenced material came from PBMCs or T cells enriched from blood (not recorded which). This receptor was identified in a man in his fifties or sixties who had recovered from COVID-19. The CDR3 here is CATGENGYTF. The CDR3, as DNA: TGTGCCACCGGGGAGAATGGCTACACCTTC.